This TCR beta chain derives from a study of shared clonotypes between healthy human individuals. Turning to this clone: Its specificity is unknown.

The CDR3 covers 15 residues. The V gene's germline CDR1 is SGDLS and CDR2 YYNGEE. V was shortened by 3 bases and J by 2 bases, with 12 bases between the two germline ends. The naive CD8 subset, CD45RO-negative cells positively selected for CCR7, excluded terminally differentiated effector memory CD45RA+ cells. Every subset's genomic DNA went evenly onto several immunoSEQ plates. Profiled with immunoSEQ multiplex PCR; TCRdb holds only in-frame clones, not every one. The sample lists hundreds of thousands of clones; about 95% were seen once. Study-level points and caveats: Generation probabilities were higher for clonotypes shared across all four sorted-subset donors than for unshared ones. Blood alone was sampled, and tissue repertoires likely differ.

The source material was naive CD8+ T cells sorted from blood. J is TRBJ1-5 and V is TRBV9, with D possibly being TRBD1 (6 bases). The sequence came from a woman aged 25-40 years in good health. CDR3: CASSAGVGGNQPQHF. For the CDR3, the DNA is TGTGCCAGCAGCGCAGGGGTGGGGGGCAATCAGCCCCAGCATTTT.